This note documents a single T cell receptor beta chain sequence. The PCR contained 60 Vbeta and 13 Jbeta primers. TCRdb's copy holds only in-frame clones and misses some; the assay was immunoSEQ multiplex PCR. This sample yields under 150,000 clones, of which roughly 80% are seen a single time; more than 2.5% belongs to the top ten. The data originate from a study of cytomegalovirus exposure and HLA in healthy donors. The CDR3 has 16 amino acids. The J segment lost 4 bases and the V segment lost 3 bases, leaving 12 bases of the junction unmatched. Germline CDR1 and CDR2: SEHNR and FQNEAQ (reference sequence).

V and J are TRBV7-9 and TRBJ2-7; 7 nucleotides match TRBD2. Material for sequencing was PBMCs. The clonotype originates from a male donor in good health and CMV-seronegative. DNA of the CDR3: TGTGCCAGCAGCTTGCCCGCGGGAGCGGGGCCTTACGAGCAGTACTTC. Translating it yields CASSLPAGAGPYEQYF.